The clone carrying this TCR beta chain turned up a few times. The data were taken from a study of blood T cell repertoires in COVID-19. Study-wide context: Material from acute and convalescent COVID-19 was sourced from the United States, Italy and Spain. Sample material is recorded as cDNA or gDNA derived from T cells, B-cell-depleted T cells, or PBMCs.

CDR3 size: 14 residues. The V gene end was trimmed by 6 bases and the J gene end by 6 bases; junction bases not matched to a gene: 7. Germline CDR1 and CDR2: SEHNR and FQNEAQ (reference sequence). In the authors' workflow: Counts of nucleated cells, estimated from reference gene primer amplification, were obtained. Measured with immunoSEQ multiplex PCR; TCRdb has only the in-frame clones, and not every one. V, J and clone size derive from that table, while D and trimming were established from the DNA sequence. The repertoire holds 200,000 to 250,000 clones, with 85% to 90% as singletons. The rearrangement joins TRBV7-9 to TRBJ1-2; 10 bases match TRBD1. Sequencing used peripheral blood. The receptor's source is a man older than 75 with acute or convalescent COVID-19. The CDR3 DNA follows: TGTGCCAGCAGTTACGGGACAGGGGTCAATGGCTACACCTTC. Amino acid sequence: CASSYGTGVNGYTF.